This TCR beta chain is from a study of regulatory T cells in long-lasting Graves disease. The study, taken as a whole, reports: Because few samples were included, accuracy may have been lower.

Combining iRepertoire HTBI primers with Arm-PCR of CDR3 regions, the authors built TCR beta libraries. One entry per CDR3 protein, called by TCRdb with MiXCR from the multiplex PCR reads. In the table there are approximately 690,000 distinct CDR3 sequences, 30% of which are singletons. Time point described: persistent/refractory GD, antithyroid drugs over 5 years with positive TRAb. From PBMCs, RNA was extracted and then used to make the TCR library. There are many counts of this clonotype. Its antigen is as yet unknown. The CDR3 runs to 12 residues. The germline gives CDR1 MNHNS, CDR2 SASEGT. Trimming pared 7 bases from V and 5 bases from J, leaving 11 bases between.

The sample consisted of peripheral blood mononuclear cells (PBMCs), taken when the disease was refractory, from a patient treated with antithyroid drugs. The sequence was obtained from a female donor with Graves disease. The chain joins TRBV6-1 to TRBJ2-5, with D maybe TRBD1 (5 bases). CDR3 sequence: CASTGIGETQYF. DNA for the CDR3: TGTGCCAGCACAGGGATCGGGGAGACCCAGTACTTC.